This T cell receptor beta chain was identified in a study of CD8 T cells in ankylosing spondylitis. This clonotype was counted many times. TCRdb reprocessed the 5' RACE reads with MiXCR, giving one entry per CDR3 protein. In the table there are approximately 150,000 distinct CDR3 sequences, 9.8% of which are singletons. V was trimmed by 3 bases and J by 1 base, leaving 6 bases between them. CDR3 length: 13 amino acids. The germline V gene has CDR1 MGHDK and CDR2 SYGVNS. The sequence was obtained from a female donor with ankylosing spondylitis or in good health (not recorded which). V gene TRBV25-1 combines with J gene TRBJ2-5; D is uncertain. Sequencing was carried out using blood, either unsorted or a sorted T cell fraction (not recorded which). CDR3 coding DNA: TGTGCCAGCAGTGATTCCTTCCAAGAGACCCAGTACTTC. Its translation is CASSDSFQETQYF.